The 30 T cell receptor beta chains below come from one sample, sequenced in a study of cytomegalovirus exposure and HLA in healthy donors. The table came from immunoSEQ multiplex PCR; TCRdb's copy has only in-frame clones and leaves some out. The sample has more than 200,000 clones, roughly 87% seen once; the top ten hold approximately 12%. Material for sequencing was PBMCs. All receptors derive from a man aged 18 to 29 in good health and CMV-seropositive.

The chain employs TRBV9 and TRBJ2-1; 11 bases line up with TRBD2. V gave up 0 bases and J gave up 0 bases; unmatched junction bases: 2. Germline CDR1 is SGDLS and CDR2 is YYNGEE. This CDR3 contains 17 residues. The DNA for the CDR3 is TGTGCCAGCAGCGTAGGTACTAGCGGGGGCTCCTACAATGAGCAGTTCTTC. Translating gives CASSVGTSGGSYNEQFF.

The chain joins TRBV4-1 to TRBJ1-2; TRBD1 might be the D (6 bases). CDR1 is MGHRA, CDR2 YSYEKL, per germline. V was shortened by 4 bases and J by 1 base, with 13 bases between the two germline ends. The CDR3 is 15 amino acids. The CDR3, as DNA: TGCGCCAGCAGCCCGGGACACCAAGTTAACTATGGCTACACCTTC. As protein: CASSPGHQVNYGYTF.

The gene calls are TRBV19 and TRBJ1-1; D not certain. This CDR3 comprises 14 residues. The germline CDR1 and CDR2 sequences are LNHDA and SQIVND (reference sequence). V was clipped by 3 bases and J by 3 bases, with 11 bases between them. The CDR3 sequence: CASSIGVGYTEAFF. DNA of the CDR3: TGTGCCAGTAGTATTGGGGTGGGATACACTGAAGCTTTCTTT.

This chain uses TRBV7-9 with TRBJ2-1; D is possibly TRBD1 or TRBD2 (5 bases each). V was clipped by 5 bases and J by 10 bases, with 15 bases between them. CDR1 is SEHNR, CDR2 FQNEAQ, per germline (reference sequence). There are 13 residues in the CDR3. The DNA of the CDR3 is TGTGCCAGCAGCCCCCCAGGGAGAGGGGAGCAGTTCTTC. Translated, it gives CASSPPGRGEQFF. The variable domain in full, with the rest retrieved from reference TRBV7-9 and TRBJ2-1, is DTGVSQNPRHKITKRGQNVTFRCDPISEHNRLYWYRQTLGQGPEFLTYFQNEAQLEKSRLLSDRFSAERPKGSFSTLEIQRTEQGDSAMYLCASSPPGRGEQFFGPGTRLTVL.

V and J are TRBV6-5 and TRBJ2-1; maybe TRBD1 (6 bases). Between the trimmed V and J ends, which lost 5 bases and 7 bases, there was a span of 6 bases. CDR1 and CDR2 (germline): MNHEY, SVGAGI. This CDR3 contains 11 residues. CDR3 sequence reads: CASSQGNEQFF. The CDR3 DNA reads TGTGCCAGCAGTCAGGGGAATGAGCAGTTCTTC.

J is TRBJ2-1 and V is TRBV14, with 11 bases fitting TRBD2. The CDR3 covers 15 residues. Germline V gene sequence: CDR1 SGHDN, CDR2 FVKESK. V shed 3 bases and J 10 bases; nucleotides not matched to a gene: 8. In DNA form, the CDR3 reads TGTGCCAGCAGCCACCTTAGCGGGAGGGCCGGCGAGCAGTTCTTC. Amino acid sequence: CASSHLSGRAGEQFF.

The V and J genes are TRBV6-5 and TRBJ2-3; 8 bases are shared with TRBD2. CDR3 length: 14 residues. Losses at the gene ends were 4 bases for V and 6 bases for J; bases not matched to a gene: 6. The germline V gene encodes CDR1 MNHEY and CDR2 SVGAGI. CDR3 bases: TGTGCCAGCAGTTTACTAGCGGAGCTGGATACGCAGTATTTT. The encoded protein is CASSLLAELDTQYF.

The chain joins TRBV6-5 to TRBJ2-1; D gene unclear. CDR1 and CDR2 from the germline V gene are MNHEY and SVGAGI. The CDR3 runs 12 residues. V gave up 6 bases and J gave up 5 bases, with 8 bases separating them. The CDR3 DNA reads TGTGCCAGCAGCATCGACCACAATGAGCAGTTCTTC. Translating gives CASSIDHNEQFF.

Only one count was recorded for this clone. The gene calls are TRBV30 and TRBJ2-7; no definite D call. In germline, CDR1 is GTSNPN, CDR2 SVGIG (reference sequence). Trimming cost V 3 bases and J 0 bases, with 3 bases left between them. The CDR3 sequence is 11 residues long. The CDR3: CAWSFSYEQYF. In DNA form, the CDR3 reads TGTGCCTGGAGCTTCTCCTACGAGCAGTACTTC.

This sequence joins TRBV4-1 and TRBJ2-7; the match to TRBD2 covers 9 bases. The CDR3 extends over 17 amino acids. Germline trimming cut 1 base from V and 3 bases from J; bases unmatched to any gene: 10. Germline V CDR1 and CDR2: MGHRA, YSYEKL. The CDR3 nucleotides are TGCGCCAGCAGCCAAGGTGAGCCTAGCGGGACCGTCTACGAGCAGTACTTC. Encoded protein: CASSQGEPSGTVYEQYF.

This rearrangement joins TRBV7-2 to TRBJ2-7; weak D call: TRBD2 (5 bases). This CDR3 has 16 residues. Trimming left V 1 base short and J 1 base short, with 14 bases between. Per germline, CDR1 SGHTA and CDR2 FQGNSA. The CDR3 protein is CASSLVAGMGSYEQYF. CDR3 nucleotides: TGTGCCAGCAGCTTAGTGGCCGGGATGGGGTCCTACGAGCAGTACTTC.

The chain links TRBV2 to TRBJ1-1, with 7 bases lining up with TRBD1. Per germline, CDR1 SNHLY and CDR2 FYNNEI. Trimming cost V 6 bases and J 6 bases; bases outside gene matches: 10. CDR3 size: 14 residues. The CDR3 spells CASRGTATLAEAFF. The CDR3 DNA is TGTGCCAGCAGGGGGACAGCAACCTTGGCTGAAGCTTTCTTT.

The rearrangement links TRBV28 to TRBJ2-7, with D possibly called TRBD1 or TRBD2 (7 bases each). This CDR3 has 15 amino acids. Trimming took off 5 bases at V and 7 bases at J, with 21 bases between the two ends. CDR1 and CDR2 from the germline V gene are MDHEN and SYDVKM. The CDR3 loop reads CASSPRTGAGGEQYF. CDR3 nucleotide sequence: TGTGCCAGCAGTCCTAGGACAGGCGCCGGGGGGGAGCAGTACTTC.

V is TRBV6-6 and J is TRBJ2-7, with D uncertain. Germline V gene sequence: CDR1 MNHNY, CDR2 SVGAGI (reference sequence). The CDR3 consists of 13 residues. Trimming took off 2 bases at V and 4 bases at J, with 9 bases between the two ends. The CDR3 reads CASSYPYQYEQYF. DNA of the CDR3: TGTGCCAGCAGTTACCCCTACCAATACGAGCAGTACTTC.

The table lists this clone with a count of one. The chain has TRBV5-1 and TRBJ2-5, with 10 positions matching TRBD1. Germline loops: CDR1 SGHRS, CDR2 YFSETQ. V shed 0 bases and J 3 bases; nucleotides not matched to a gene: 5. The CDR3 contains 16 residues. This CDR3 is CASSLASGTGEETQYF. DNA for the CDR3: TGCGCCAGCAGCTTGGCCTCCGGGACAGGGGAAGAGACCCAGTACTTC. Full variable domain (rest looked up from reference TRBV5-1 and TRBJ2-5): KAGVTQTPRYLIKTRGQQVTLSCSPISGHRSVSWYQQTPGQGLQFLFEYFSETQRNKGNFPGRFSGRQFSNSRSEMNVSTLELGDSALYLCASSLASGTGEETQYFGPGTRLLVL.

This clone was counted once. The chain recombines TRBV27 with TRBJ2-7; 9 bases fit TRBD1. This CDR3 is built from 15 residues. Germline V gene lookup returns CDR1 MNHEY and CDR2 SMNVEV (reference sequence). With V trimmed by 6 bases and J by 7 bases, 13 bases remained unmatched. The CDR3 sequence is CASRPTGTGIGEQYF. CDR3 DNA: TGTGCCAGCAGGCCCACCGGGACAGGGATCGGTGAGCAGTACTTC.

The V call is TRBV14, the J call TRBJ1-1; TRBD1 might be the D (5 bases). Germline CDR1 and CDR2: SGHDN and FVKESK. The CDR3 runs to 13 residues. Trimming removed 5 bases at V and 2 bases at J, with 9 bases between. Here the CDR3 DNA reads TGTGCCAGCAGCTCGGGGCAAAACACTGAAGCTTTCTTT. This gives the protein CASSSGQNTEAFF.

This chain joins TRBV10-3 and TRBJ1-1; no firm D call. The CDR3 has 13 amino acids. The germline V and J ends were trimmed by 3 bases and 3 bases, with 8 bases remaining between them. Germline CDR1 reads ENHRY; CDR2 reads SYGVKD. In DNA form, the CDR3 reads TGTGCCATCAGTGATCGAGACTACACTGAAGCTTTCTTT. Amino acids: CAISDRDYTEAFF.

This clone is labeled as medium-sized. This chain links TRBV5-6 with TRBJ2-7; 11 bases align to TRBD1. CDR3 size: 15 residues. Germline V CDR1 and CDR2: SGHDT, YYEEEE. J lost 3 bases, V lost 0 bases, and 2 bases had no gene match. CDR3 coding DNA: TGTGCCAGCAGCTTGGGTGGGACAGGGGGCTACGAGCAGTACTTC. Protein: CASSLGGTGGYEQYF. The full variable domain, with the rest looked up from reference TRBV5-6 and TRBJ2-7, is DAGVTQSPTHLIKTRGQQVTLRCSPKSGHDTVSWYQQALGQGPQFIFQYYEEEERQRGNFPDRFSGHQFPNYSSELNVNALLLGDSALYLCASSLGGTGGYEQYFGPGTRLTVT.

The V and J genes are TRBV6-1 and TRBJ1-1; perhaps TRBD1 as D (5 bases). In germline, CDR1 is MNHNS, CDR2 SASEGT. The ends were cut back, 2 bases at V and 10 bases at J, with 8 bases in the middle. The CDR3 extends over 11 amino acids. The CDR3 region is CASSERGIAFF. As DNA, the CDR3 is TGTGCCAGCAGTGAAAGGGGTATAGCTTTCTTT.

The rearrangement links TRBV4-1 to TRBJ2-4; D unresolved. V was trimmed by 0 bases and J by 6 bases, leaving 15 bases between them. Germline CDR1 is MGHRA and CDR2 is YSYEKL. This CDR3 spans 16 amino acids. The CDR3 DNA reads as TGCGCCAGCAGCCAAGAAACCGTCCGGCCAGGAAACATTCAGTACTTC. Translated: CASSQETVRPGNIQYF.

The chain links TRBV29-1 to TRBJ2-3, with D possibly TRBD2 on 6 matching bases. Germline values: CDR1 SQVTM, CDR2 ANQGSEA. Trimming took 1 base from V and 0 from J, leaving 11 bases between them. The CDR3 sequence is 15 residues long. The CDR3 bases are TGCAGCGTTGAAGGGGACTTCTATAGCACAGATACGCAGTATTTT. This sequence encodes CSVEGDFYSTDTQYF.

This chain connects TRBV5-1 to TRBJ2-7; TRBD2 aligns across 8 bases. The CDR3 covers 17 residues. Germline V gene data show CDR1 as SGHRS and CDR2 as YFSETQ. The ends lost 4 bases at V and 2 bases at J; junction bases unmatched: 14. CDR3 amino acids: CASSPRSSVAGTYEQYF. The CDR3 nucleotides are TGCGCCAGCAGCCCCCGGTCTTCGGTAGCGGGAACCTACGAGCAGTACTTC.

V usage is TRBV10-3 and J usage is TRBJ1-1; a possible D gene is TRBD1 (6 bases). Trimming shortened V by 4 bases and J by 5 bases, and 20 bases separated the two germline ends. Germline CDR1 is ENHRY and CDR2 is SYGVKD. The CDR3 is 16 residues long. For the CDR3, the DNA is TGTGCCATCAGTGGGGGGGTCGGGACAATGGGTACTGAAGCTTTCTTT. This translates into CAISGGVGTMGTEAFF.

The V gene is TRBV4-2, the J gene TRBJ2-2; D is unclear. V was trimmed by 4 bases and J by 6 bases, leaving 18 bases between them. This CDR3 spans 16 amino acids. Germline V lookup: CDR1 LGHNA, CDR2 YNFKEQ. CDR3 coding DNA: TGTGCCAGCAGCCCTCCCGAGGCAGGACCGGCCGGGGAGCTGTTTTTT. It yields the protein CASSPPEAGPAGELFF.

The V and J genes are TRBV19 and TRBJ2-5; the match to TRBD1 covers 8 bases. CDR1 LNHDA and CDR2 SQIVND come from the germline V gene (reference sequence). The V segment lost 3 bases and the J segment 6 bases; nucleotides outside the gene matches: 3. This CDR3 spans 13 amino acids. The CDR3 region is CASSIGQGQTQYF. In DNA form, the CDR3 reads TGTGCCAGTAGTATCGGACAGGGACAGACCCAGTACTTC.

The rearrangement joins TRBV25-1 to TRBJ1-1; TRBD1 might be the D (5 bases). Germline V lookup: CDR1 MGHDK, CDR2 SYGVNS. This CDR3 is built from 13 residues. The V and J ends lost 5 bases and 5 bases respectively, with 12 bases between them. The CDR3 DNA is TGTGCCAGCAGTCCCTGGGGCGGTACTGAAGCTTTCTTT. It is translated as CASSPWGGTEAFF. The whole variable domain, filled in from reference TRBV25-1 and TRBJ1-1, reads EADIYQTPRYLVIGTGKKITLECSQTMGHDKMYWYQQDPGMELHLIHYSYGVNSTEKGDLSSESTVSRIRTEHFPLTLESARPSHTSQYLCASSPWGGTEAFFGQGTRLTVV.

This chain joins TRBV29-1 and TRBJ2-7, with TRBD2 matching over 7 bases. V lost 4 bases, J lost 4 bases, and 10 bases stayed unmatched. This CDR3 is built from 14 residues. Germline values: CDR1 SQVTM, CDR2 ANQGSEA. CDR3 amino acids: CSVVWREFTYEQYF. The CDR3 DNA is TGCAGCGTTGTGTGGCGGGAGTTTACATACGAGCAGTACTTC.

The J gene is TRBJ2-4, the V gene TRBV6-5; D remains unclear. CDR1 and CDR2 from the germline V gene are MNHEY and SVGAGI. The CDR3 contains 13 residues. V was pared by 0 bases and J by 8 bases, with 8 bases between. The CDR3 sequence is CASSYSWQDIQYF. The CDR3 DNA reads TGTGCCAGCAGTTACTCGTGGCAAGACATTCAGTACTTC.

V and J are TRBV2 and TRBJ1-3, with 7 bases matching TRBD1. V trimming: 6 bases; J trimming: 0 bases; junction bases outside the gene matches: 5. This CDR3 has 15 residues. The germline V gene encodes CDR1 SNHLY and CDR2 FYNNEI. The DNA of the CDR3 is TGTGCCAGCAGCCAACAGGGGAGCTCTGGAAACACCATATATTTT. This sequence encodes CASSQQGSSGNTIYF.